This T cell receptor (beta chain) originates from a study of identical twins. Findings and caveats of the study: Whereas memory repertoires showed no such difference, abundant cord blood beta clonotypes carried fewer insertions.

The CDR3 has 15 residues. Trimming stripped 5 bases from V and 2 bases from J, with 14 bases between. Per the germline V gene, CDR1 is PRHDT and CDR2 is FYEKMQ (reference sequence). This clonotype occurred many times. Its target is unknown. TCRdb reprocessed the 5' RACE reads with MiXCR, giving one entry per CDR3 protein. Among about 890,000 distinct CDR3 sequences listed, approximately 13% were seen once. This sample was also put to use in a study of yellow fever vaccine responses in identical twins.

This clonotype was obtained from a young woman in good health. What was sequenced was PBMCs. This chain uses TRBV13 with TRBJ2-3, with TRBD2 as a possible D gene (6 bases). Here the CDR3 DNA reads TGTGCCAGCAGCACGGGACTCCGGGACACAGATACGCAGTATTTT. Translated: CASSTGLRDTDTQYF.